Presented here are 15 T cell receptor beta chains from one specimen sequenced in a study of T cells in localized non-small cell lung cancer. Measured with immunoSEQ multiplex PCR; TCRdb has only the in-frame clones, and not every one. The sample lists under 30,000 clones; approximately 90% were seen once. The input for sequencing was peripheral blood, taken before any cancer treatment. These receptors originate from a woman between 35 and 75 years old with stage I lung adenocarcinoma.

The rearrangement uses TRBV7-2 and TRBJ2-1; TRBD2 matches 9 bases. The length of the CDR3 is 15 residues. The J segment lost 7 bases and the V segment lost 5 bases, leaving 9 bases of the junction unmatched. Germline V gives CDR1 SGHTA, CDR2 FQGNSA. The CDR3 reads CASSPGGSGSNEQFF. DNA of the CDR3: TGTGCCAGCAGCCCCGGGGGTAGCGGGAGTAATGAGCAGTTCTTC.

The V and J genes are TRBV2 and TRBJ2-5; TRBD1 might be the D (6 bases). V gave up 4 bases and J gave up 13 bases, with 13 bases separating them. From germline, CDR1 is SNHLY and CDR2 FYNNEI. The CDR3 covers 11 residues. The CDR3 coding sequence is TGTGCCAGCAGTGGGTTGGGGGCTGGGTACTTC. Translation gives CASSGLGAGYF.

CDR3 residues: CASSQAGSGGYTF. Written as DNA, the CDR3 is TGTGCCAGCAGCCAAGCTGGGAGTGGTGGCTACACCTTC. V usage is TRBV14 and J usage is TRBJ1-2; D is unclear. Per germline, CDR1 SGHDN and CDR2 FVKESK. The V end was cut by 1 base, the J end by 7 bases, with 10 bases between. The CDR3 contains 13 residues.

The chain is built from TRBV5-1 and TRBJ1-2; 7 nucleotides align to TRBD1. The J segment lost 7 bases and the V segment lost 0 bases, leaving 6 bases of the junction unmatched. The CDR3 runs to 14 residues. From germline, CDR1 is SGHRS and CDR2 YFSETQ. The CDR3, as DNA: TGCGCCAGCAGCTTGGGACAGGGTACTTCTGGCTACACCTTC. It is translated as CASSLGQGTSGYTF.

The chain carries TRBV5-4 and TRBJ2-2, with TRBD1 identical over 8 bases. Losses at the gene ends were 3 bases for V and 5 bases for J; bases not matched to a gene: 6. The CDR3 is made up of 15 amino acids. CDR1 is SGHNT and CDR2 is YYREEE in the germline V gene (reference sequence). CDR3: CASSSRTGITGELFF. CDR3 nucleotide sequence: TGTGCCAGCAGCTCCCGGACAGGGATAACCGGGGAGCTGTTTTTT.

The rearrangement links TRBV27 to TRBJ2-3; no definite D call. V lost 2 bases to trimming and J lost 5 bases, with 17 bases between them. This CDR3 region has 16 residues. From germline, CDR1 is MNHEY and CDR2 SMNVEV (reference sequence). In DNA form, the CDR3 reads TGTGCCAGCAGTTTAAACAGAGTGGTCCACGGAGATACGCAGTATTTT. This translates into CASSLNRVVHGDTQYF.

V and J are TRBV6-6 and TRBJ1-5; perhaps TRBD1 as D (5 bases). Germline CDR1 and CDR2: MNHNY and SVGAGI (reference sequence). The V end lost 4 bases, the J end lost 7 bases, and 8 bases lay between the germline ends. This CDR3 contains 12 residues. The CDR3 region is CASSFQGQPQHF. CDR3 DNA sequence: TGTGCCAGCAGTTTTCAGGGACAGCCCCAGCATTTT.

The rearrangement uses TRBV15 and TRBJ1-4; D ambiguous. Trimming cost V 1 base and J 7 bases, with 4 bases left between them. The CDR3 consists of 12 residues. From germline, CDR1 is LNHNV and CDR2 YYDKDF (reference sequence). The CDR3 loop reads CATSRVTEKLFF. CDR3 DNA: TGTGCCACCAGCAGAGTAACTGAAAAACTGTTTTTT.

V and J are TRBV5-1 and TRBJ2-7; the D is unclear. CDR1 is SGHRS and CDR2 is YFSETQ in the germline V gene. V lost 3 bases, J lost 2 bases, and 15 bases lay in between. The CDR3 is made up of 15 amino acids. CDR3 loop: CASSSGPAPTYEQYF. The DNA of the CDR3 is TGCGCCAGCAGCTCCGGACCGGCACCCACCTACGAGCAGTACTTC.

The CDR3 loop reads CASSLGGQYNSPLHF. The CDR3 bases are TGTGCCAGCAGCTTGGGAGGGCAGTATAATTCACCCCTCCACTTT. The chain employs TRBV5-6 and TRBJ1-6; D is uncertain. Germline loops: CDR1 SGHDT, CDR2 YYEEEE. V gave up 0 bases and J gave up 4 bases, with 8 bases separating them. The CDR3 extends over 15 amino acids.

The chain is built from TRBV4-3 and TRBJ2-1; tentatively, D is TRBD2 (6 bases). The CDR3 runs to 15 residues. CDR1 LGHNA and CDR2 YSLEER come from the germline V gene. V was shortened by 3 bases and J by 7 bases, with 16 bases between the two germline ends. For the CDR3, the DNA is TGCGCCAGCAGCCAGAACTCATTGGGGGGAAATGAGCAGTTCTTC. Amino acids: CASSQNSLGGNEQFF.

This clone was seen a handful of times. The chain is built from TRBV5-1 and TRBJ2-2; D not certain. CDR3 length: 15 amino acids. In germline, CDR1 is SGHRS, CDR2 YFSETQ. The V end lost 6 bases, the J end lost 5 bases, and 17 bases lay between the germline ends. The CDR3 protein is CASKASVESTGELFF. The CDR3 coding sequence is TGCGCCAGCAAGGCATCTGTAGAATCGACCGGGGAGCTGTTTTTT.

The chain links TRBV5-4 to TRBJ2-2; D is tentatively TRBD1 or TRBD2 (5 bases each). Germline assignment: CDR1 SGHNT and CDR2 YYREEE (reference sequence). V gave up 3 bases and J gave up 7 bases, with 19 bases separating them. This CDR3 has 16 residues. CDR3 DNA sequence: TGTGCCAGCAGCTCGGGGCAAGGGAGTTCGGTCGGGGAGCTGTTTTTT. It is translated as CASSSGQGSSVGELFF.

The chain carries TRBV7-8 and TRBJ1-1, with D possibly matching TRBD1 (6 bases). V was trimmed by 2 bases and J by 11 bases, leaving 15 bases between them. CDR1 is SGHVS and CDR2 is FQNEAQ in the germline V gene. The CDR3 totals 13 residues. CDR3 in amino acids: CASSLLRGESAFF. The CDR3 DNA reads TGTGCCAGCAGCTTACTCAGGGGCGAGTCGGCTTTCTTT.

The J gene is TRBJ2-1, the V gene TRBV21-1; no DNA check was done on the table's D call, TRBD1. TRBV21-1 has pseudogene status. This CDR3 comprises 17 residues. CDR3 coding DNA: TGTGCCAGCAGCAATACAAGAGGGGACACACCGTACAATGAGCAGTTCTTC. Encoded protein: CASSNTRGDTPYNEQFF.